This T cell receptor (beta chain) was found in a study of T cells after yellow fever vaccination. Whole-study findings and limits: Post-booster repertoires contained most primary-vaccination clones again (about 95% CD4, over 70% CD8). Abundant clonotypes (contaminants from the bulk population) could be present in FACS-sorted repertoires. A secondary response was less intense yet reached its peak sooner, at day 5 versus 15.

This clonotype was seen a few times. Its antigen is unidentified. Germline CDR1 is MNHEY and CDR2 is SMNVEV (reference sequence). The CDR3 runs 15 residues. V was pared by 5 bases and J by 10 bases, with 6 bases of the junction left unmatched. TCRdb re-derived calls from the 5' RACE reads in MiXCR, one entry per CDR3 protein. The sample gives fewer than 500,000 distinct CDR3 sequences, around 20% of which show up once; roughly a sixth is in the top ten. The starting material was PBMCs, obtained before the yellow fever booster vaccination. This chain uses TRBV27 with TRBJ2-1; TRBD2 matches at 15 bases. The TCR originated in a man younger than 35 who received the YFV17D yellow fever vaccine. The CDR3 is CASSITGTSGGEQFF. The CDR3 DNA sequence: TGTGCCAGCAGTATCACCGGGACTAGCGGGGGGGAGCAGTTCTTC.